The clone carrying this T cell receptor (beta chain) appeared many times. Its antigen is still unknown. This sample was included in a study of early T cells in non-severe SARS-CoV-2 infection. Study in general: Sequencing used unsorted whole-blood bulk RNA, so chains lack pairing. Study conclusions and caveats: Anti-spike CD8 specificities were favored by VDJdb matching, whose results missed private and CD4 specificities.

In the library, individual cDNA molecules carried attached unique molecular identifiers. Each CDR3 protein gets one entry after TCRdb re-called the 5' RACE reads with MiXCR. The table lists 90,000 to 100,000 distinct CDR3 sequences, roughly 13% of them singletons, with approximately 2.4% in the top ten. The CDR3 length is 13 residues. V lost 5 bases and J 6 bases, leaving 11 bases between the germline ends. CDR1 SGHVS and CDR2 FQNEAQ come from the germline V gene. The chain joins TRBV7-8 to TRBJ1-5, with a tentative D call TRBD1 (5 bases). The sample was whole blood. This TCR derives from an adult who was a healthcare worker with PCR-confirmed SARS-CoV-2 infection or an uninfected control (not recorded which). For the CDR3, the DNA is TGTGCCAGCAGCCCAGGGCGGGGTCAGCCCCAGCATTTT. It is translated as CASSPGRGQPQHF.